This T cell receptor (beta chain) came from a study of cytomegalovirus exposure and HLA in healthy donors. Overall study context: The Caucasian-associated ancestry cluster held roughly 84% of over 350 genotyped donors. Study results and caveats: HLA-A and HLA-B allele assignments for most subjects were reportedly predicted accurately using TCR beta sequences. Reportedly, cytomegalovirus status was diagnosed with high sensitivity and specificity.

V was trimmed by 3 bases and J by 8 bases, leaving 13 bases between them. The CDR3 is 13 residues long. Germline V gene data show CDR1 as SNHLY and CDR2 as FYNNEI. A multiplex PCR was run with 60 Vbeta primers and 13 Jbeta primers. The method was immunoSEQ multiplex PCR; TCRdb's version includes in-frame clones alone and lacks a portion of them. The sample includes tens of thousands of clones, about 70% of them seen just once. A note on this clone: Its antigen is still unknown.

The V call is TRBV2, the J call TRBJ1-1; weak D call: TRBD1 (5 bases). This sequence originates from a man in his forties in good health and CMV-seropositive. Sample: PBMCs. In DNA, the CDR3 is TGTGCCAGCAGTGAGACCCAGGGTTCAGAAGCTTTCTTT. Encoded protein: CASSETQGSEAFF. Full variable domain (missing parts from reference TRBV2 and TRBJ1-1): EPEVTQTPSHQVTQMGQEVILRCVPISNHLYFYWYRQILGQKVEFLVSFYNNEISEKSEIFDDQFSVERPDGSNFTLKIRSTKLEDSAMYFCASSETQGSEAFFGQGTRLTVV.